The 14 T cell receptor beta chains given below trace back to one sample, sequenced in a study of persistence of HIV-infected CD4 T cells. The immunoSEQ assay was version 4, run in survey mode. Generated by immunoSEQ multiplex PCR, the TCRdb table keeps only in-frame clones and is missing some. The sample lists over 30,000 clones; around 83% were seen once. An overlapping HIV-1 Gag peptide pool stimulated these cells at approximately 0.91 ug/peptide/mL. CD40L-negative CD69-negative CD45RO-high memory CD4+ T cells were sorted as populations depleted of antigen-responding cells. For these TCRs, the target antigens are not known. Sequencing was performed on cultured CD4+ T cells from PBMCs, taken from a patient who received antiretroviral therapy. The receptors derive from an adult with HIV. The donor label of this sample is uncertain.

The chain has TRBV30 and TRBJ1-6; possible D gene TRBD1, 5 bases. This CDR3 has 14 residues. Per the germline V gene, CDR1 is GTSNPN and CDR2 is SVGIG (reference sequence). Trimming removed 8 bases at V and 0 bases at J, with 11 bases between. Here the CDR3 DNA reads TGTGCCAGCCGACAGAGCTCCTATAATTCACCCCTCCACTTT. Protein product: CASRQSSYNSPLHF.

This chain connects TRBV19 to TRBJ1-5; TRBD1 might be the D (5 bases). Per germline, CDR1 LNHDA and CDR2 SQIVND (reference sequence). V dropped 7 bases and J dropped 0 bases, with 19 bases sitting between them. The CDR3 totals 17 residues. In DNA, the CDR3 is TGTGCCAGTAACCCGTGGGGCCCCATTTATAGCAATCAGCCCCAGCATTTT. The encoded protein is CASNPWGPIYSNQPQHF.

In the case of this clone: The sample has other DNA sequences that encode this CDR3 too. This sequence joins TRBV5-1 and TRBJ2-2; D gene unclear. The ends were cut back, 2 bases at V and 1 base at J, with 9 bases in the middle. The CDR3 is made up of 15 amino acids. Germline V gene lookup returns CDR1 SGHRS and CDR2 YFSETQ. In DNA, the CDR3 is TGCGCCAGCAGCTTTGGGCAGGAGAACACCGGGGAGCTGTTTTTT. It is translated as CASSFGQENTGELFF. The full variable domain, rest sourced from reference TRBV5-1 and TRBJ2-2, is KAGVTQTPRYLIKTRGQQVTLSCSPISGHRSVSWYQQTPGQGLQFLFEYFSETQRNKGNFPGRFSGRQFSNSRSEMNVSTLELGDSALYLCASSFGQENTGELFFGEGSRLTVL.

This chain joins TRBV2 and TRBJ2-3; D gene unclear. Trimming removed 6 bases at V and 4 bases at J, with 17 bases between. The CDR3 loop spans 15 amino acids. CDR1 is SNHLY and CDR2 is FYNNEI in the germline V gene. Here the CDR3 reads CASSDHAPSADTQYF. The CDR3 DNA is TGTGCCAGCAGCGATCACGCCCCCTCCGCAGATACGCAGTATTTT.

This clone showed up just a few times. The V call is TRBV3-1 (or the pseudogene TRBV3-2), the J call TRBJ1-5; 8 bases fit TRBD1. Trimming took 0 bases from V and 1 from J; bases not matched to a gene: 17. Germline V lookup: CDR1 LGHDT, CDR2 YNNKEL (reference sequence). The length of the CDR3 is 21 residues. The CDR3, as DNA: TGTGCCAGCAGCCAAGATCCGTGGGACAGGACTACGGCCATAAGCAATCAGCCCCAGCATTTT. Translating it yields CASSQDPWDRTTAISNQPQHF.

A single count supports this clone. V gene TRBV5-4 combines with J gene TRBJ2-1; 10 bases agree with TRBD1. J lost 5 bases, V lost 4 bases, and 9 bases had no gene match. The length of the CDR3 is 16 residues. Germline V gene lookup returns CDR1 SGHNT and CDR2 YYREEE (reference sequence). The CDR3 loop reads CASSTRTGGYHNEQFF. The CDR3 DNA follows: TGTGCCAGCAGCACCAGGACAGGGGGTTACCACAATGAGCAGTTCTTC.

CDR3 sequence (DNA): TGTGCCAGCAGCTTGGACTCGCGGGGGGTTCTTTACACCGGGGAGCTGTTTTTT. Its translation: CASSLDSRGVLYTGELFF. This sequence joins TRBV5-4 and TRBJ2-2; 8 nucleotides line up with TRBD2. V was pared by 0 bases and J by 3 bases, with 10 bases of the junction left unmatched. Germline CDR1 SGHNT, CDR2 YYREEE (reference sequence). The CDR3 covers 18 residues.

The gene calls are TRBV5-6 and TRBJ2-7, with D maybe TRBD1 (5 bases). The CDR3 is 14 residues long. Looked up from germline, CDR1 is SGHDT and CDR2 is YYEEEE. V was shortened by 4 bases and J by 3 bases, with 14 bases between the two germline ends. CDR3 residues: CASSLGHYDYEQYF. CDR3 DNA: TGTGCCAGCAGCCTCGGACATTACGACTACGAGCAGTACTTC.

This clone has a single count. The V gene is TRBV12-3 or TRBV12-4, the J gene TRBJ2-1, with D possibly TRBD1 on 6 matching bases. The ends were cut back, 4 bases at V and 6 bases at J, with 10 bases in the middle. CDR3 length: 13 amino acids. CDR3 protein: CASSSSGVNEQFF. The DNA of the CDR3 is TGTGCCAGCAGTTCTTCAGGGGTCAATGAGCAGTTCTTC.

This clone was recorded a few times. The chain combines TRBV4-2 with TRBJ2-6, with 8 bases that match TRBD1. The germline CDR1 and CDR2 sequences are LGHNA and YNFKEQ. The CDR3 has 19 residues. The V and J ends lost 1 base and 0 bases, in that order; junction bases with no gene match: 8. The CDR3 DNA reads TGTGCCAGCAGCCAAGTAGGGGGACAGGCCACCTCTGGGGCCAACGTCCTGACTTTC. Encoded protein: CASSQVGGQATSGANVLTF.

J is TRBJ2-7 and V is TRBV2; perhaps TRBD2 as D (7 bases). Looked up from germline, CDR1 is SNHLY and CDR2 is FYNNEI. The CDR3 has 15 residues. With 5 bases removed from V and 5 bases from J, the gap between germline ends came to 19 bases. The CDR3 region is CASSPWGGKVNEQYF. The CDR3 bases are TGTGCCAGCAGTCCTTGGGGGGGCAAAGTGAACGAGCAGTACTTC.

This clone was recorded only once. This sequence joins TRBV25-1 and TRBJ1-2; D unresolved. CDR3 size: 13 residues. Germline V lookup: CDR1 MGHDK, CDR2 SYGVNS. The ends were cut back, 1 base at V and 3 bases at J, with 6 bases in the middle. In DNA, the CDR3 is TGTGCCAGCAGTGAATCCCTGGACTATGGCTACACCTTC. Translating it yields CASSESLDYGYTF.

This chain links TRBV15 with TRBJ1-4; weak D call: TRBD1 (5 bases). CDR1 and CDR2 from the germline V gene are LNHNV and YYDKDF (reference sequence). The CDR3 runs 16 residues. V lost 0 bases and J lost 2, with 10 bases in between. The CDR3 sequence is CATSRDLRGTNEKLFF. The CDR3 DNA is TGTGCCACCAGCAGAGATCTCCGGGGGACTAATGAAAAACTGTTTTTT. Filled out from reference TRBV15 and TRBJ1-4, the complete variable domain reads DAMVIQNPRYQVTQFGKPVTLSCSQTLNHNVMYWYQQKSSQAPKLLFHYYDKDFNNEADTPDNFQSRRPNTSFCFLDIRSPGLGDTAMYLCATSRDLRGTNEKLFFGSGTQLSVL.

The chain employs TRBV28 and TRBJ2-1; D remains unclear. This CDR3 is 11 amino acids long. Germline CDR1 MDHEN, CDR2 SYDVKM. V lost 7 bases, J lost 5 bases, and 6 bases lay in between. CDR3 amino acids: CASTANNEQFF. The CDR3 region has the DNA TGTGCCAGCACCGCTAACAATGAGCAGTTCTTC.